The T cell receptor (beta chain) under discussion was sequenced for a study of regulatory T cells in long-lasting Graves disease. V lost 3 bases and J lost 0, with 3 bases in between. The CDR3 consists of 13 residues. Germline CDR1 reads LGHDT; CDR2 reads YNNKEL (reference sequence). Assembly of TCR beta libraries relied on iRepertoire HTBI primers together with Arm-PCR of CDR3 regions. TCRdb ran MiXCR on the multiplex PCR reads and lists one entry per CDR3 protein. The sample consists of hundreds of thousands of distinct CDR3 sequences, about 16% of them appearing once. Time point: newly diagnosed GD, antithyroid drugs for less than 3 months. Researchers made the TCR library from RNA that was extracted from PBMCs. A peripheral blood sample, approximately 10 milliliters in volume, was drawn into EDTA tubes. This clonotype appeared a few times. This same sample was also part of a study on T cells in Graves' hyperthyroidism and ophthalmopathy.

This chain joins TRBV3-1 and TRBJ2-1; no definite D call. The TCR originated in a woman aged 35-60 years with Graves disease. The sample consisted of peripheral blood mononuclear cells (PBMCs), taken at new diagnosis, from a patient treated with antithyroid drugs. CDR3 coding DNA: TGTGCCAGCAGCCATGGCTCCTACAATGAGCAGTTCTTC. It translates to CASSHGSYNEQFF.